This T cell receptor beta chain was profiled in a study of T cells after yellow fever vaccination. Study-level points and caveats: Subsequent to the booster, the majority of primary-vaccination clones reappeared (roughly 95% CD4, 85% to 90% CD8).

The V end was cut by 2 bases, the J end by 4 bases, with 10 bases between. Per the germline V gene, CDR1 is GTSNPN and CDR2 is SVGIG (reference sequence). This CDR3 is 13 amino acids long. This clonotype was observed a handful of times. Its antigen is still unknown. The authors made TCR cDNA by 5'RACE template switching, adding a universal primer site and UMIs. TCRdb itself ran the 5' RACE reads through MiXCR, one entry per CDR3 protein. The sample carries approximately 580,000 distinct CDR3 sequences, about a sixth recorded once. The receptor was isolated from a man between 18 and 35 years old who received the YFV17D yellow fever vaccine. Material: PBMCs, obtained 5 to 6 days after the first yellow fever vaccination. This chain joins TRBV30 and TRBJ2-3; weak D call: TRBD1 (5 bases). CDR3 nucleotide sequence: TGTGCCTGGAGTACAGGAATATCAGATACGCAGTATTTT. Translating gives CAWSTGISDTQYF.